This TCR beta chain was observed in a study of response to subunit inactivated influenza vaccine. In TCRdb, the RT-PCR reads were re-called with MiXCR into one record per CDR3 protein. This table holds roughly 500,000 distinct CDR3 sequences, approximately 15% found once. This clonotype has a handful of counts. Sample: CD4+ T cells sorted from PBMCs, taken less than 30 months after vaccination. This sequence was found in a man in his fifties or sixties who received an inactivated influenza vaccine.

The DNA of the CDR3 is TGTGCCAGCAGCATGACCAATGAGCAGTTCTTC. The encoded protein is CASSMTNEQFF. This chain connects TRBV6-2 or TRBV6-3 to TRBJ2-1; no firm D call. V was shortened by 6 bases and J by 6 bases, with 6 bases between the two germline ends. CDR1 is MNHEY, CDR2 SVGEGT, per germline. This CDR3 spans 11 amino acids.